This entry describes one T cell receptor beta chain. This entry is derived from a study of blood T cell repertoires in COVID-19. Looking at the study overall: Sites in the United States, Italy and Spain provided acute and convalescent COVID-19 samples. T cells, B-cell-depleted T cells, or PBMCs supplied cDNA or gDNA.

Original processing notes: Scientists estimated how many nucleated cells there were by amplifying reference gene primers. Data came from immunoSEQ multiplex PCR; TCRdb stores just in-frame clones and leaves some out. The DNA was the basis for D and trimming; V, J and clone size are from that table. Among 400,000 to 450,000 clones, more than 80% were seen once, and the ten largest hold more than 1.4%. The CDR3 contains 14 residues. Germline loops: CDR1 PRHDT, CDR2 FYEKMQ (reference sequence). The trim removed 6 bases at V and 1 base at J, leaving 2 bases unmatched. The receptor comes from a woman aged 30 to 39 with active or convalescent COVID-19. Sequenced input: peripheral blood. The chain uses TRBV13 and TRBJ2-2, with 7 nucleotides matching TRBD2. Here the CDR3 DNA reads TGTGCCAGCAGTGGGACTATGAACACCGGGGAGCTGTTTTTT. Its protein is CASSGTMNTGELFF.